The clone carrying this T cell receptor beta chain was seen only once. Its antigen is not known. This entry belongs to a study of OX40 agonist ivuxolimab in advanced cancers. Study results and limitations: Blood T cells, both CD4+ and CD8+, expanded clonally by week 6 at 0.1 to 3.0 mg/kg.

The V end was cut by 0 bases, the J end by 11 bases, with 9 bases between. Germline V gives CDR1 SGHDT, CDR2 YYEEEE. The CDR3 has 11 residues. Measured with immunoSEQ multiplex PCR; TCRdb has only the in-frame clones, and not every one. The repertoire consists of 40,000 to 60,000 clones, with about nine tenths occurring once and the leading ten covering less than 3.5%. The clonotype was recovered from an adult with an advanced solid tumor such as melanoma, head and neck, liver or kidney cancer. The material was CD4+ or CD8+ T cells sorted from blood, obtained in a trial of the OX40 agonist ivuxolimab. This chain links TRBV5-6 with TRBJ2-7, with D uncertain. The CDR3, as DNA: TGTGCCAGCAGCTTGGATCAGGTGAAGTACTTC. Residues: CASSLDQVKYF.